Below, 29 T cell receptor beta chains from the same sample are listed, as sequenced in a study of blood T cell repertoires in COVID-19. Some clones are missing from TCRdb's copy, which holds only in-frame ones; the method was immunoSEQ multiplex PCR. The repertoire holds 60,000 to 85,000 clones, with 80% as singletons. Sample: peripheral blood. Receptors originate from a human donor in a cohort sampled during active COVID-19.

CDR3 loop: CATEDGFNEKLFF. Written as DNA, the CDR3 is TGTGCCACCGAGGATGGTTTTAATGAAAAACTGTTTTTT. The chain recombines TRBV18 with TRBJ1-4; unclear D gene. Per the germline V gene, CDR1 is KGHSH and CDR2 is LQKENI. This CDR3 has 13 amino acids. Trimming cost V 10 bases and J 4 bases, with 13 bases left between them.

The V and J genes are TRBV19 and TRBJ2-5; no definite D call. Germline V gene lookup returns CDR1 LNHDA and CDR2 SQIVND (reference sequence). CDR3 length: 13 amino acids. The ends were cut back, 3 bases at V and 2 bases at J, with 7 bases in the middle. The CDR3 loop reads CASSITEQETQYF. In nucleotides, the CDR3 is TGTGCCAGTAGTATCACAGAGCAAGAGACCCAGTACTTC.

The chain links TRBV5-1 to TRBJ2-3; TRBD1 aligns across 9 bases. CDR3 length: 15 amino acids. Germline values: CDR1 SGHRS, CDR2 YFSETQ. J gave up 2 bases and V 0 bases, and 1 base lay outside the gene matches. Here the CDR3 reads CASSLGQGVTDTQYF. As DNA, the CDR3 is TGCGCCAGCAGCTTGGGACAGGGGGTCACAGATACGCAGTATTTT.

The V call is TRBV5-1, the J call TRBJ1-2; D gene uncertain. The V end lost 0 bases, the J end lost 4 bases, and 7 bases lay between the germline ends. This CDR3 contains 13 residues. Germline CDR1 and CDR2: SGHRS and YFSETQ. CDR3 coding DNA: TGCGCCAGCAGCTTGGGACAAACCTATGGCTACACCTTC. Its translation is CASSLGQTYGYTF.

This sequence joins TRBV7-2 and TRBJ2-1; D not resolved. V was cut by 5 bases and J by 0 bases, with 11 bases left in between. The CDR3 runs 15 residues. The germline V gene encodes CDR1 SGHTA and CDR2 FQGNSA. The CDR3 sequence: CASSLAATSYNEQFF. CDR3 bases: TGTGCCAGCAGCCTCGCGGCGACCTCCTACAATGAGCAGTTCTTC.

The rearrangement uses TRBV7-2 and TRBJ2-6; TRBD2 matches 8 bases. This CDR3 is 16 amino acids long. Germline trimming cut 3 bases from V and 2 bases from J; bases unmatched to any gene: 3. The germline gives CDR1 SGHTA, CDR2 FQGNSA. The CDR3 loop is CASSFRGGAGANVLTF. The CDR3 nucleotides read TGTGCCAGCAGCTTCCGGGGGGGCGCTGGGGCCAACGTCCTGACTTTC.

The chain recombines TRBV27 with TRBJ2-1, with D perhaps matching TRBD1 (6 bases). V was clipped by 3 bases and J by 4 bases, with 13 bases between them. This CDR3 has 15 residues. Per germline, CDR1 MNHEY and CDR2 SMNVEV (reference sequence). The CDR3 DNA is TGTGCCAGCAGTTTCCGGGACAAGGAGTACAATGAGCAGTTCTTC. It specifies CASSFRDKEYNEQFF.

The V and J genes are TRBV5-1 and TRBJ2-7, with 12 bases lining up with TRBD2. V was pared by 2 bases and J by 2 bases, with 5 bases of the junction left unmatched. Germline values: CDR1 SGHRS, CDR2 YFSETQ. CDR3 length: 16 residues. The CDR3 coding sequence is TGCGCCAGCAGCTTAAGGACTAGCGGGGTGGCCTACGAGCAGTACTTC. Translation gives CASSLRTSGVAYEQYF.

The rearrangement uses TRBV28 and TRBJ2-3; the D gene is possibly TRBD1 (6 bases). Trimming cost V 11 bases and J 0 bases, with 21 bases left between them. The CDR3 is 16 residues long. Per the germline V gene, CDR1 is MDHEN and CDR2 is SYDVKM. CDR3 loop: CAQGEPGHISTDTQYF. The CDR3 DNA is TGTGCCCAGGGTGAACCGGGACACATTAGCACAGATACGCAGTATTTT.

This chain joins TRBV28 and TRBJ2-7, with a weak D call TRBD1 (7 bases). The CDR3 extends over 14 amino acids. Per the germline V gene, CDR1 is MDHEN and CDR2 is SYDVKM. V gave up 8 bases and J gave up 7 bases, with 21 bases separating them. The CDR3 DNA sequence: TGTGCCAGCGGATCTTGGACAGGAGGGGTTGAGCAGTACTTC. Residues: CASGSWTGGVEQYF.

This chain joins TRBV6-2 or TRBV6-3 and TRBJ2-7; TRBD1 agrees at 7 bases. The V gene end was trimmed by 4 bases and the J gene end by 12 bases; junction bases not matched to a gene: 6. Germline V CDR1 and CDR2: MNHEY, SVGEGT. The CDR3 length is 11 residues. The CDR3 region has the DNA TGTGCCAGCAGTTCGAGACAGGGCGCGTACTTC. Its translation: CASSSRQGAYF.

The gene calls are TRBV7-2 and TRBJ2-3, with a weak D call TRBD2 (6 bases). Germline V gene lookup returns CDR1 SGHTA and CDR2 FQGNSA. Trimming cost V 4 bases and J 2 bases, with 10 bases left between them. The CDR3 runs 14 residues. CDR3 in amino acids: CASSYAGFTDTQYF. CDR3 in DNA: TGTGCCAGCAGCTATGCGGGGTTCACAGATACGCAGTATTTT.

V and J are TRBV5-6 and TRBJ1-3; D gene unclear. The V end was cut by 3 bases, the J end by 0 bases, with 13 bases between. Looked up from germline, CDR1 is SGHDT and CDR2 is YYEEEE. This CDR3 spans 16 amino acids. CDR3 region: CASSYRGSASGNTIYF. The CDR3 region has the DNA TGTGCCAGCAGCTACCGGGGAAGCGCCTCTGGAAACACCATATATTTT.

The chain uses TRBV4-1 and TRBJ2-7; tentative D call: TRBD2 (6 bases). CDR1 is MGHRA and CDR2 is YSYEKL in the germline V gene. V lost 0 bases and J 6 bases, leaving 18 bases between the germline ends. This CDR3 is 16 amino acids long. The CDR3 here is CASSQDSAGPPGEQYF. CDR3 coding DNA: TGCGCCAGCAGCCAAGATAGCGCGGGGCCCCCTGGCGAGCAGTACTTC.

The CDR3 region is CASSQVPPRDSYGYTF. In DNA form, the CDR3 reads TGTGCCAGCAGCCAAGTTCCCCCTCGGGACAGCTATGGCTACACCTTC. J is TRBJ1-2 and V is TRBV3-1 (or the pseudogene TRBV3-2); 7 nucleotides match TRBD1. V lost 1 base, J lost 4 bases, and 9 bases stayed unmatched. Looked up from germline, CDR1 is LGHDT and CDR2 is YNNKEL (reference sequence). The CDR3 totals 16 residues.

This sequence joins TRBV5-6 and TRBJ2-2, with TRBD2 identical over 9 bases. The CDR3 loop spans 16 amino acids. Germline values: CDR1 SGHDT, CDR2 YYEEEE. The trim removed 0 bases at V and 2 bases at J, leaving 2 bases unmatched. For the CDR3, the DNA is TGTGCCAGCAGCTTGGTGACTAGCGGCAACACCGGGGAGCTGTTTTTT. Translated, it gives CASSLVTSGNTGELFF.

The V gene is TRBV27, the J gene TRBJ1-3, with 7 positions matching TRBD1. Germline CDR1 MNHEY, CDR2 SMNVEV (reference sequence). CDR3 length: 13 amino acids. J lost 4 bases, V lost 6 bases, and 3 bases had no gene match. The CDR3: CASRQTGGNTIYF. CDR3 coding DNA: TGTGCCAGCAGACAGACAGGGGGAAACACCATATATTTT.

This clone was seen just once. The chain employs TRBV3-1 (or the pseudogene TRBV3-2) and TRBJ1-6, with 7 bases lining up with TRBD1. Germline lookup yields CDR1 LGHDT and CDR2 YNNKEL (reference sequence). The CDR3 is 15 residues long. V was clipped by 0 bases and J by 5 bases; unmatched bases: 1. The CDR3 here is CASSQETGNNSPLHF. DNA of the CDR3: TGTGCCAGCAGCCAAGAGACAGGGAATAATTCACCCCTCCACTTT.

The chain employs TRBV4-3 and TRBJ1-3; TRBD1 might be the D (6 bases). The V end lost 0 bases, the J end lost 7 bases, and 13 bases lay between the germline ends. The V gene's germline CDR1 is LGHNA and CDR2 YSLEER. The CDR3 is made up of 15 amino acids. The CDR3 loop is CASSQDRTAGNTIYF. In DNA, the CDR3 is TGCGCCAGCAGCCAAGATAGGACAGCCGGGAACACCATATATTTT.

V is TRBV28 and J is TRBJ1-2; 9 nucleotides align to TRBD1. Germline CDR1 reads MDHEN; CDR2 reads SYDVKM. J gave up 8 bases and V 4 bases, and 11 bases lay outside the gene matches. The CDR3 is made up of 15 amino acids. This CDR3 is CASSSAPGTGRGYTF. In nucleotides, the CDR3 is TGTGCCAGCAGTTCCGCACCCGGGACAGGGCGGGGCTACACCTTC.

This clone was recorded a few times. The CDR3 region is CASRSEIGGGGEQYV. For the CDR3, the DNA is TGTGCCAGCAGGAGTGAAATCGGGGGAGGCGGCGAGCAGTACGTC. The J gene is TRBJ2-7, the V gene TRBV2, with a possible D match to TRBD2 (6 bases). The CDR3 length is 15 residues. The V end was cut by 6 bases, the J end by 6 bases, with 21 bases between. The germline gives CDR1 SNHLY, CDR2 FYNNEI.

The rearrangement uses TRBV4-2 and TRBJ2-2, with D tentatively TRBD2 (5 bases). The CDR3 runs 14 residues. The ends were cut back, 0 bases at V and 7 bases at J, with 9 bases in the middle. Looked up from germline, CDR1 is LGHNA and CDR2 is YNFKEQ. The CDR3 DNA reads as TGTGCCAGCAGCCAAGATTGGGGAGACGGGGAGCTGTTTTTT. Protein product: CASSQDWGDGELFF.

This chain uses TRBV7-9 with TRBJ2-5, with a tentative D call TRBD2 (5 bases). There are 13 residues in the CDR3. V gave up 7 bases and J gave up 2 bases, with 11 bases separating them. CDR1 and CDR2 from the germline V gene are SEHNR and FQNEAQ (reference sequence). CDR3 protein: CASTFRRQETQYF. The CDR3 DNA reads TGTGCCAGCACCTTTAGGAGGCAAGAGACCCAGTACTTC. The complete variable domain, with remaining parts taken from reference TRBV7-9 and TRBJ2-5, reads DTGVSQNPRHKITKRGQNVTFRCDPISEHNRLYWYRQTLGQGPEFLTYFQNEAQLEKSRLLSDRFSAERPKGSFSTLEIQRTEQGDSAMYLCASTFRRQETQYFGPGTRLLVL.

The rearrangement joins TRBV7-9 to TRBJ2-5; 9 nucleotides agree with TRBD1. V lost 0 bases, J lost 2 bases, and 1 base stayed unmatched. CDR1 is SEHNR and CDR2 is FQNEAQ in the germline V gene (reference sequence). The CDR3 totals 15 residues. CDR3 in DNA: TGTGCCAGCAGCTTAGCGGGACAGGGTCAAGAGACCCAGTACTTC. It specifies CASSLAGQGQETQYF.

V gene TRBV7-2 combines with J gene TRBJ1-5; 8 bases align to TRBD1. The CDR3 extends over 12 amino acids. With V trimmed by 5 bases and J by 7 bases, 1 base remained unmatched. Germline V gives CDR1 SGHTA, CDR2 FQGNSA. The CDR3 region has the DNA TGTGCCAGCAGCCCAGGGGGCCAGCCCCAGCATTTT. This encodes CASSPGGQPQHF.

The chain couples TRBV7-9 to TRBJ2-3; TRBD1 matches at 11 bases. The germline gives CDR1 SEHNR, CDR2 FQNEAQ (reference sequence). J lost 2 bases, V lost 5 bases, and 3 bases had no gene match. This CDR3 spans 15 amino acids. DNA for the CDR3: TGTGCCAGCAGCAGGACAGGGGGCTCCACAGATACGCAGTATTTT. This gives the protein CASSRTGGSTDTQYF.

This rearrangement joins TRBV6-5 to TRBJ2-1; maybe TRBD2 (5 bases). Germline V lookup: CDR1 MNHEY, CDR2 SVGAGI. V was trimmed by 7 bases and J by 10 bases, leaving 11 bases between them. The CDR3 is 11 amino acids. The DNA of the CDR3 is TGTGCCAGCACGTCGGCGGGCGAGCAGTTCTTC. Protein product: CASTSAGEQFF.

The chain employs TRBV18 and TRBJ1-1; weak D call: TRBD1 (6 bases). This CDR3 is built from 13 residues. The V end lost 6 bases, the J end lost 1 base, and 9 bases lay between the germline ends. Germline CDR1 and CDR2: KGHSH and LQKENI. The CDR3 DNA reads TGTGCCAGCTCGCAAGGGGGGAACACTGAAGCTTTCTTT. Its translation: CASSQGGNTEAFF.

The chain is built from TRBV7-8 and TRBJ1-1; no reliable D call. V lost 0 bases and J 3 bases, leaving 8 bases between the germline ends. The germline V gene encodes CDR1 SGHVS and CDR2 FQNEAQ. The length of the CDR3 is 14 residues. The CDR3 region is CASSLAEAYTEAFF. CDR3 DNA sequence: TGTGCCAGCAGCTTAGCGGAGGCATACACTGAAGCTTTCTTT.